This entry lists 27 T cell receptor beta chains sequenced from one sample in a study of shared clonotypes between healthy human individuals (dated by TCRdb to 2020 to 2021). Library construction relied on the immunoSEQ multiplex PCR assay. As stored in TCRdb, this immuneACCESS dataset retains in-frame rearrangements with V and J assigned. A fraction of the clones does not appear; measured against another copy, unresolved V genes explain less than half of the discrepancy, and the remainder lacks a known reason. The sample data list more than 2,000,000 clones, and roughly 93% of these were observed just once. In total, the top ten clones hold under 0.45% of the sample. What was sequenced was naive CD4+ T cells from PBMCs. The sample's cell subset or site label, decoded: CD45RA+ positively selected. These receptors were obtained from a man aged 18 to 30 in good health. Some clones in this sample may be carry-over from other donors' samples.

This sequence joins TRBV6-5 and TRBJ2-2; 10 positions match TRBD2. Germline V gene sequence: CDR1 MNHEY, CDR2 SVGAGI. The trim removed 0 bases at V and 6 bases at J, leaving 4 bases unmatched. The CDR3 sequence is 16 residues long. The CDR3 DNA reads TGTGCCAGCAGTTACTCGGCTAGCGGGAGAGCCGGGGAGCTGTTTTTT. It yields the protein CASSYSASGRAGELFF.

This chain uses TRBV7-9 with TRBJ2-3, with 10 positions matching TRBD2. CDR3 size: 17 residues. Germline CDR1 is SEHNR and CDR2 is FQNEAQ (reference sequence). The junction had 9 bases not matched to a gene; V was cut back by 5 bases and J by 1 base. In DNA, the CDR3 is TGTGCCAGCAGCCGACATGGACTAGCGGACCGCACAGATACGCAGTATTTT. Amino acids: CASSRHGLADRTDTQYF.

CDR3 DNA sequence: TGTGCCAGTAGTAGATCCCGCACGGGGGACGAGCAGTACTTC. It encodes CASSRSRTGDEQYF. J is TRBJ2-7 and V is TRBV19; a possible D gene is TRBD2 (6 bases). Germline values: CDR1 LNHDA, CDR2 SQIVND (reference sequence). The V end was cut by 4 bases, the J end by 5 bases, with 15 bases between. The CDR3 spans 14 residues. The complete variable domain, with remaining parts taken from reference TRBV19 and TRBJ2-7, reads DGGITQSPKYLFRKEGQNVTLSCEQNLNHDAMYWYRQDPGQGLRLIYYSQIVNDFQKGDIAEGYSVSREKKESFPLTVTSAQKNPTAFYLCASSRSRTGDEQYFGPGTRLTVT.

The chain couples TRBV5-4 to TRBJ2-2; tentatively, D is TRBD1 or TRBD2 (5 bases each). The length of the CDR3 is 16 residues. V shed 4 bases and J shed 3 bases, with 16 bases lying between them. The germline gives CDR1 SGHNT, CDR2 YYREEE (reference sequence). This CDR3 reads CASSPSIRGDTGELFF. DNA for the CDR3: TGTGCCAGCAGCCCATCTATCAGAGGGGACACCGGGGAGCTGTTTTTT.

A remark on this clone: This same CDR3 is encoded by further DNA sequences in the sample. The chain carries TRBV28 and TRBJ2-3; D is undetermined. This CDR3 contains 12 residues. V was pared by 6 bases and J by 5 bases, with 9 bases between. CDR1 MDHEN and CDR2 SYDVKM come from the germline V gene. CDR3 sequence reads: CASSPTGDTQYF. In DNA, the CDR3 is TGTGCCAGCAGCCCCACTGGAGATACGCAGTATTTT.

J is TRBJ2-7 and V is TRBV6-6, with a weak D call TRBD1 (5 bases). CDR1 is MNHNY and CDR2 is SVGAGI in the germline V gene (reference sequence). V lost 7 bases and J 4 bases, leaving 20 bases between the germline ends. The CDR3 is made up of 15 amino acids. The CDR3 bases are TGTGCCAGCAAGAACCGAGCTCAACCAGGGTACGAGCAGTACTTC. It yields the protein CASKNRAQPGYEQYF.

This clone appeared a single time. The chain carries TRBV28 and TRBJ2-1, with 8 bases identical to TRBD2. The CDR3 runs to 15 residues. From germline, CDR1 is MDHEN and CDR2 SYDVKM. The V gene end was trimmed by 3 bases and the J gene end by 9 bases; junction bases not matched to a gene: 10. The CDR3 loop is CASSFPAGVRGEQFF. In DNA form, the CDR3 reads TGTGCCAGCAGTTTCCCAGCGGGAGTACGTGGTGAGCAGTTCTTC.

CDR3 coding DNA: TGTGCCAGCAGCGTCCTTCCCGGGGGGGCTAGCGGCACAGATACGCAGTATTTT. It translates to CASSVLPGGASGTDTQYF. This chain joins TRBV9 and TRBJ2-3, with TRBD2 matching over 8 bases. The CDR3 extends over 18 amino acids. Germline lookup yields CDR1 SGDLS and CDR2 YYNGEE. The junction had 12 bases not matched to a gene; V was cut back by 2 bases and J by 1 base.

The chain combines TRBV7-8 with TRBJ1-1, with 7 bases identical to TRBD1. Looked up from germline, CDR1 is SGHVS and CDR2 is FQNEAQ. V dropped 5 bases and J dropped 1; count of bases not matched to a gene: 7. This CDR3 has 15 residues. CDR3 sequence reads: CASSPRDSPNTEAFF. The DNA for the CDR3 is TGTGCCAGCAGCCCCCGGGACAGCCCGAACACTGAAGCTTTCTTT. The full variable domain, completed using reference TRBV7-8 and TRBJ1-1, is GAGVSQSPRYKVAKRGQDVALRCDPISGHVSLFWYQQALGQGPEFLTYFQNEAQLDKSGLPSDRFFAERPEGSVSTLKIQRTQQEDSAVYLCASSPRDSPNTEAFFGQGTRLTVV.

The rearrangement links TRBV5-8 to TRBJ1-2; no reliable D call. Germline lookup yields CDR1 SGHTS and CDR2 YDEGEE. The V end was cut by 2 bases, the J end by 4 bases, with 6 bases between. The CDR3 runs to 12 residues. The CDR3 loop is CASSFTAYGYTF. The CDR3 DNA sequence: TGTGCCAGCAGCTTCACGGCCTATGGCTACACCTTC.

The chain has TRBV5-1 and TRBJ2-7; D gene uncertain. The CDR3 consists of 15 residues. Trimming removed 0 bases at V and 3 bases at J, with 13 bases between. Germline V gives CDR1 SGHRS, CDR2 YFSETQ. Here the CDR3 reads CASSLESGRSYEQYF. The CDR3 DNA is TGCGCCAGCAGCTTGGAGTCAGGAAGAAGCTACGAGCAGTACTTC. Using reference TRBV5-1 and TRBJ2-7 for the parts outside the CDR3, the full variable domain is KAGVTQTPRYLIKTRGQQVTLSCSPISGHRSVSWYQQTPGQGLQFLFEYFSETQRNKGNFPGRFSGRQFSNSRSEMNVSTLELGDSALYLCASSLESGRSYEQYFGPGTRLTVT.

The gene calls are TRBV11-3 and TRBJ2-1; TRBD2 is a possible D gene (6 bases). Trimming shortened V by 5 bases and J by 0 bases, and 11 bases separated the two germline ends. This CDR3 is built from 15 residues. Germline V gene lookup returns CDR1 SGHNT and CDR2 YENEEA. CDR3 protein: CASSPPGDSYNEQFF. DNA of the CDR3: TGTGCCAGCAGCCCGCCGGGGGACTCCTACAATGAGCAGTTCTTC.

The CDR3 protein is CASSVGSDAQPQHF. DNA for the CDR3: TGTGCCAGCAGCGTTGGGTCAGACGCTCAGCCCCAGCATTTT. V gene TRBV7-9 combines with J gene TRBJ1-5; D remains ambiguous. From germline, CDR1 is SEHNR and CDR2 FQNEAQ (reference sequence). This CDR3 has 14 residues. V was shortened by 5 bases and J by 6 bases, with 14 bases between the two germline ends.

This sequence joins TRBV2 and TRBJ2-7; D might be TRBD1 (6 bases). The CDR3 consists of 13 residues. V shed 6 bases and J shed 3 bases, with 12 bases lying between them. Germline values: CDR1 SNHLY, CDR2 FYNNEI. The CDR3 loop reads CASSSGHLYEQYF. The DNA of the CDR3 is TGTGCCAGCAGCTCGGGACACCTCTACGAGCAGTACTTC.

V gene TRBV28 combines with J gene TRBJ2-7; D not certain. This CDR3 comprises 12 residues. Germline-derived CDR1 and CDR2 are MDHEN and SYDVKM. Trimming pared 7 bases from V and 0 bases from J, leaving 7 bases between. The CDR3 nucleotides are TGTGCCAGCACCAAGACCTCCTACGAGCAGTACTTC. This sequence encodes CASTKTSYEQYF.

The chain recombines TRBV7-2 with TRBJ2-1; the D gene is possibly TRBD2 (7 bases). The CDR3 consists of 14 residues. Per the germline V gene, CDR1 is SGHTA and CDR2 is FQGNSA. V dropped 2 bases and J dropped 8 bases, with 13 bases sitting between them. The CDR3 is CASSLLGGLDEQFF. DNA of the CDR3: TGTGCCAGCAGCTTACTCGGGGGGCTGGATGAGCAGTTCTTC.

The rearrangement uses TRBV5-8 and TRBJ2-7; TRBD1 might be the D (6 bases). The CDR3 length is 15 residues. CDR1 and CDR2 from the germline V gene are SGHTS and YDEGEE. The germline V and J ends were trimmed by 6 bases and 0 bases, with 16 bases remaining between them. CDR3 sequence: CASNPDRPGSYEQYF. For the CDR3, the DNA is TGTGCCAGCAACCCTGACAGGCCGGGCTCCTACGAGCAGTACTTC.

This clone appeared a single time. The chain carries TRBV29-1 and TRBJ2-1, with 10 bases fitting TRBD1. Germline-derived CDR1 and CDR2 are SQVTM and ANQGSEA. There are 17 residues in the CDR3. V trimming: 3 bases; J trimming: 0 bases; junction bases outside the gene matches: 8. The CDR3 DNA follows: TGCAGCGTTGATAGGTTAGGACAGGGGGTCTCCTACAATGAGCAGTTCTTC. It specifies CSVDRLGQGVSYNEQFF.

V is TRBV7-2 and J is TRBJ2-7; 7 positions match TRBD1. J gave up 0 bases and V 3 bases, and 5 bases lay outside the gene matches. The CDR3 is 15 residues long. Germline loops: CDR1 SGHTA, CDR2 FQGNSA. CDR3 amino acids: CASSFSGGSSYEQYF. In nucleotides, the CDR3 is TGTGCCAGCAGCTTTTCAGGGGGATCCTCCTACGAGCAGTACTTC. The full variable domain, its missing parts supplied by reference TRBV7-2 and TRBJ2-7, is GAGVSQSPSNKVTEKGKDVELRCDPISGHTALYWYRQSLGQGLEFLIYFQGNSAPDKSGLPSDRFSAERTGGSVSTLTIQRTQQEDSAVYLCASSFSGGSSYEQYFGPGTRLTVT.

The gene calls are TRBV5-4 and TRBJ2-5; no clear D. CDR1 SGHNT and CDR2 YYREEE come from the germline V gene (reference sequence). This CDR3 comprises 15 residues. The germline V and J ends were trimmed by 4 bases and 5 bases, with 18 bases remaining between them. The CDR3 coding sequence is TGTGCCAGCAGCACTGGACGGTATAACGGGGAGACCCAGTACTTC. This encodes CASSTGRYNGETQYF.

In the case of this clone: The sample has other DNA sequences that encode this CDR3 too. The chain joins TRBV5-1 to TRBJ2-3, with 9 bases lining up with TRBD2. Per germline, CDR1 SGHRS and CDR2 YFSETQ. V shed 2 bases and J 2 bases; nucleotides not matched to a gene: 3. The CDR3 consists of 15 residues. The DNA of the CDR3 is TGCGCCAGCAGCTTACCTAGCGGGACCACAGATACGCAGTATTTT. It is translated as CASSLPSGTTDTQYF.

In regard to this clone: Additional DNA sequences in this sample encode the identical CDR3. The chain has TRBV6-1 and TRBJ1-1; no clear D. Trimming stripped 6 bases from V and 2 bases from J, with 1 base between. Germline CDR1 reads MNHNS; CDR2 reads SASEGT. The CDR3 contains 10 residues. This CDR3 reads CASRNTEAFF. The DNA of the CDR3 is TGTGCCAGCAGAAACACTGAAGCTTTCTTT.

The chain joins TRBV6-1 to TRBJ1-2; 8 bases map to TRBD1. V lost 0 bases to trimming and J lost 6 bases; unmatched junction nucleotides: 9. Germline CDR1 is MNHNS and CDR2 is SASEGT. The CDR3 consists of 16 residues. This chain's CDR3 is CASSEAADRVRDGYTF. The CDR3 DNA is TGTGCCAGCAGTGAAGCGGCGGACAGGGTTAGGGATGGCTACACCTTC.

This chain joins TRBV7-9 and TRBJ2-7, with D hard to call. Trimming left V 5 bases short and J 3 bases short, with 14 bases between. Germline V gene data show CDR1 as SEHNR and CDR2 as FQNEAQ (reference sequence). This CDR3 is 14 amino acids long. The DNA of the CDR3 is TGTGCCAGCAGCCGAACCGGAGAATACTACGAGCAGTACTTC. Protein sequence: CASSRTGEYYEQYF.

The chain couples TRBV2 to TRBJ2-7; weak D call: TRBD1 (5 bases). CDR1 is SNHLY, CDR2 FYNNEI, per germline. V shed 4 bases and J shed 5 bases, with 21 bases lying between them. CDR3 size: 16 residues. CDR3 sequence: CASSARENFIPDEQYF. The CDR3 DNA follows: TGTGCCAGCAGTGCCAGGGAAAACTTCATCCCCGACGAGCAGTACTTC.

As for this clone: In the same sample, other DNA sequences code for this CDR3. J is TRBJ2-5 and V is TRBV30, with D uncertain. Germline V gives CDR1 GTSNPN, CDR2 SVGIG (reference sequence). The ends were cut back, 1 base at V and 4 bases at J, with 7 bases in the middle. The CDR3 consists of 12 residues. CDR3 amino acids: CAWSASGETQYF. The CDR3 bases are TGTGCCTGGAGTGCCAGTGGAGAGACCCAGTACTTC.

The CDR3 DNA reads as TGCACCAGCCCCAGGGCCAGCGCTAGCGGTCGGGCTTTCTTT. This codes for CTSPRASASGRAFF. The chain recombines TRBV1 with TRBJ1-1. TRBV1 is a pseudogene. The CDR3 totals 14 residues.